Listed here are 18 T cell receptor beta chains from one sample, sequenced in a study of cytomegalovirus exposure and HLA in healthy donors. PCR employed 60 Vbeta and 13 Jbeta primers. Sequencing used immunoSEQ multiplex PCR; TCRdb keeps in-frame clones, though not all of them. The sample yields approximately 140,000 clones, roughly 88% seen once. The sequencing input was PBMCs. These receptors originate from a woman in her thirties or forties in good health and CMV-seronegative.

The chain links TRBV1 to TRBJ1-5. TRBV1 is a listed pseudogene. The CDR3 loop spans 16 amino acids. CDR3 protein: CTSSHAGGTVPRPQHF. The CDR3 nucleotides are TGCACCAGCAGCCACGCTGGAGGGACGGTTCCTCGGCCCCAGCATTTT.

The chain recombines TRBV7-9 with TRBJ2-1; 8 nucleotides line up with TRBD2. This CDR3 has 15 amino acids. The junction had 7 bases not matched to a gene; V was cut back by 7 bases and J by 2 bases. Looked up from germline, CDR1 is SEHNR and CDR2 is FQNEAQ (reference sequence). The CDR3 sequence: CASKGEGLAYNEQFF. The CDR3, as DNA: TGTGCCAGCAAGGGAGAGGGACTAGCCTACAATGAGCAGTTCTTC.

The rearrangement uses TRBV27 and TRBJ2-1, with 11 bases identical to TRBD2. Trimming took 2 bases from V and 10 from J; bases not matched to a gene: 10. The CDR3 is 16 residues long. CDR1 MNHEY and CDR2 SMNVEV come from the germline V gene (reference sequence). The CDR3 DNA sequence: TGTGCCAGCAGTTTAAAGTCACTAGCGGGAGAATGGGAGCAGTTCTTC. Protein sequence: CASSLKSLAGEWEQFF.

The rearrangement uses TRBV6-6 and TRBJ2-7; 7 bases are a match to TRBD1. The junction had 3 bases not matched to a gene; V was cut back by 6 bases and J by 4 bases. CDR1 is MNHNY, CDR2 SVGAGI, per germline (reference sequence). The length of the CDR3 is 12 residues. CDR3 nucleotides: TGTGCCAGCAGGACAGGGATATACGAGCAGTACTTC. This encodes CASRTGIYEQYF.

The chain has TRBV20-1 and TRBJ2-5; D uncertain. The germline V gene encodes CDR1 DFQATT and CDR2 SNEGSKA (reference sequence). CDR3 length: 11 residues. Trimming took off 6 bases at V and 1 base at J, with 6 bases between the two ends. This CDR3 is CSANFQETQYF. In DNA, the CDR3 is TGCAGTGCAAACTTCCAAGAGACCCAGTACTTC.

This clone was seen a handful of times. The gene calls are TRBV4-3 and TRBJ1-1, with unresolved D. The CDR3 covers 13 residues. The V end lost 0 bases, the J end lost 4 bases, and 6 bases lay between the germline ends. Germline CDR1 and CDR2: LGHNA and YSLEER. The CDR3: CASSQDFSTEAFF. The DNA of the CDR3 is TGCGCCAGCAGCCAAGACTTTAGCACTGAAGCTTTCTTT.

CDR3 sequence reads: CAWTTQGSETQYF. CDR3 coding DNA: TGTGCCTGGACCACACAGGGATCAGAGACCCAGTACTTC. This chain links TRBV30 with TRBJ2-5, with a tentative D call TRBD1 (6 bases). There are 13 residues in the CDR3. Trimming left V 4 bases short and J 4 bases short, with 13 bases between. Looked up from germline, CDR1 is GTSNPN and CDR2 is SVGIG (reference sequence).

The V call is TRBV6-5, the J call TRBJ1-1; D is unresolved. The V gene lost 1 base and the J gene lost 1 base, with 4 bases spanning the gap. CDR1 MNHEY and CDR2 SVGAGI come from the germline V gene. This CDR3 is 13 amino acids long. CDR3 nucleotides: TGTGCCAGCAGTTACTACAAGAACACTGAAGCTTTCTTT. This gives the protein CASSYYKNTEAFF.

This clone has a handful of counts. V gene TRBV9 combines with J gene TRBJ2-1; possible D gene TRBD1, 6 bases. The V end was cut by 0 bases, the J end by 10 bases, with 11 bases between. This CDR3 has 13 residues. Germline-derived CDR1 and CDR2 are SGDLS and YYNGEE. CDR3 residues: CASSVVPGVEQFF. CDR3 bases: TGTGCCAGCAGCGTAGTTCCAGGGGTGGAGCAGTTCTTC.

This sequence joins TRBV29-1 and TRBJ2-7, with TRBD2 matching 7 bases. Losses at the gene ends were 7 bases for V and 0 bases for J; bases not matched to a gene: 9. Germline assignment: CDR1 SQVTM and CDR2 ANQGSEA. This CDR3 region has 14 residues. The CDR3 nucleotides are TGCAGCGCCCGCGGGGGAGGCGTCTCCTACGAGCAGTACTTC. Its translation: CSARGGGVSYEQYF.

V usage is TRBV5-1 and J usage is TRBJ1-2; 9 bases are a match to TRBD1. Trimming cost V 5 bases and J 3 bases; bases outside gene matches: 23. There are 20 residues in the CDR3. The germline V gene has CDR1 SGHRS and CDR2 YFSETQ. CDR3 bases: TGCGCCAGCAGGGAGGCCTACAGGGGGCTAGTCCCCTTCCGGGACTATGGCTACACCTTC. Amino acids: CASREAYRGLVPFRDYGYTF.

Only a few counts were recorded for this clone. The chain recombines TRBV11-3 with TRBJ2-1; 9 bases map to TRBD2. From germline, CDR1 is SGHNT and CDR2 YENEEA. Losses at the gene ends were 5 bases for V and 5 bases for J; bases not matched to a gene: 7. The CDR3 has 15 amino acids. CDR3 sequence: CASSQRTSENNEQFF. CDR3 sequence (DNA): TGTGCCAGCAGCCAAAGGACTAGCGAGAACAATGAGCAGTTCTTC.

The chain links TRBV7-2 to TRBJ2-7; 9 bases map to TRBD2. In germline, CDR1 is SGHTA, CDR2 FQGNSA. Trimming at V came to 3 bases and at J to 3 bases, leaving 3 bases not matched to a gene. CDR3 size: 14 residues. DNA of the CDR3: TGTGCCAGCAGCTTCGGACTAGCGTACTACGAGCAGTACTTC. Translation: CASSFGLAYYEQYF. Drawing the rest from reference TRBV7-2 and TRBJ2-7, the complete variable domain is GAGVSQSPSNKVTEKGKDVELRCDPISGHTALYWYRQSLGQGLEFLIYFQGNSAPDKSGLPSDRFSAERTGGSVSTLTIQRTQQEDSAVYLCASSFGLAYYEQYFGPGTRLTVT.

J is TRBJ2-1 and V is TRBV11-2; the match to TRBD2 covers 8 bases. The CDR3 consists of 16 residues. V was clipped by 1 base and J by 4 bases; unmatched bases: 6. Germline loops: CDR1 SGHAT, CDR2 FQNNGV. CDR3 amino acids: CASSLVGGLDYNEQFF. In DNA form, the CDR3 reads TGTGCCAGCAGCTTAGTCGGGGGACTAGATTACAATGAGCAGTTCTTC. Supplemented by reference TRBV11-2 and TRBJ2-1, the full variable domain reads EAGVAQSPRYKIIEKRQSVAFWCNPISGHATLYWYQQILGQGPKLLIQFQNNGVVDDSQLPKDRFSAERLKGVDSTLKIQPAKLEDSAVYLCASSLVGGLDYNEQFFGPGTRLTVL.

The V and J genes are TRBV4-1 and TRBJ2-3; 7 positions agree with TRBD1. This CDR3 region has 14 residues. In germline, CDR1 is MGHRA, CDR2 YSYEKL. Trimming took 4 bases from V and 4 from J; bases not matched to a gene: 5. This CDR3 reads CASSPDRAADTQYF. The CDR3 bases are TGCGCCAGCAGCCCAGACAGGGCTGCAGATACGCAGTATTTT.

Only a few counts were recorded for this clone. V gene TRBV25-1 combines with J gene TRBJ1-1; perhaps TRBD1 as D (5 bases). The CDR3 is 15 amino acids. Germline-derived CDR1 and CDR2 are MGHDK and SYGVNS. With 5 bases removed from V and 6 bases from J, the gap between germline ends came to 19 bases. The CDR3 nucleotides read TGTGCCAGCAGTTTCCAGGGCGCCTTTGGCGCTGAAGCTTTCTTT. This encodes CASSFQGAFGAEAFF.

This clone was counted only a few times. The CDR3 sequence is CASSLSAGVSYNEQFF. The CDR3 DNA reads TGCGCCAGCAGCTTGAGTGCCGGAGTCTCCTACAATGAGCAGTTCTTC. The chain couples TRBV5-1 to TRBJ2-1; the D is unclear. Trimming shortened V by 1 base and J by 0 bases, and 11 bases separated the two germline ends. Germline CDR1 SGHRS, CDR2 YFSETQ. The CDR3 extends over 16 amino acids.

This chain connects TRBV5-6 to TRBJ2-1; 11 bases map to TRBD2. In germline, CDR1 is SGHDT, CDR2 YYEEEE. Trimming took 3 bases from V and 6 from J; bases not matched to a gene: 2. The CDR3 has 14 amino acids. The CDR3 loop reads CASSSTSGSNEQFF. In DNA form, the CDR3 reads TGTGCCAGCAGCTCCACTAGCGGGAGCAATGAGCAGTTCTTC.